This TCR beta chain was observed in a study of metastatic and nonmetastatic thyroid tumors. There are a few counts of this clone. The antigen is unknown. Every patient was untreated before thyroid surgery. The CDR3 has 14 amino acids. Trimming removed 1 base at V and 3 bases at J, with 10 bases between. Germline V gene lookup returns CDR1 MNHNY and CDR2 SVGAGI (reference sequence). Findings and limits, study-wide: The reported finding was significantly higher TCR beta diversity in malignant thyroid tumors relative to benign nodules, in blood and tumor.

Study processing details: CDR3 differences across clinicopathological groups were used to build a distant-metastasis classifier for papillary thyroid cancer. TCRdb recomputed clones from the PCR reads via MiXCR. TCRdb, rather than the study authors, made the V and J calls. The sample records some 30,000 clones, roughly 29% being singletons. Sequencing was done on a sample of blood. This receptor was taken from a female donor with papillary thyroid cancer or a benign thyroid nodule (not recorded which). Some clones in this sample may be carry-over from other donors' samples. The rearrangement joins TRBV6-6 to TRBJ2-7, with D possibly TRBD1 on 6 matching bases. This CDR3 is CASSYLGHLYEQYF. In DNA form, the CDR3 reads TGTGCCAGCAGTTACTTGGGACACCTCTACGAGCAGTACTTC.